This T cell receptor (beta chain) was recorded in a study of blood T cell repertoires in COVID-19. Study overall: Samples of COVID-19 (acute and convalescent) were obtained from the United States, Italy and Spain. Sources were T cells, B-cell-depleted T cells, or PBMCs; the material itself was cDNA or gDNA.

Patients from Seattle were sampled longitudinally, starting during active infection. This CDR3 region has 13 residues. Trimming removed 5 bases at V and 4 bases at J, with 9 bases between. Germline CDR1 is LNHDA and CDR2 is SQIVND (reference sequence). Sequencing was performed with immunoSEQ multiplex PCR; in TCRdb, only in-frame clones are kept and a portion is missing. The table lists roughly 180,000 clones, roughly 94% of them singletons. The specimen was peripheral blood. The chain uses TRBV19 and TRBJ1-5; D is unclear. The source of this sequence is a man between 25 and 39 years old with COVID-19, enrolled during active disease. The CDR3 spells CASSFTGNQPQHF. The CDR3 DNA reads as TGTGCCAGTAGTTTCACGGGAAATCAGCCCCAGCATTTT. Supplemented by reference TRBV19 and TRBJ1-5, the full variable domain reads DGGITQSPKYLFRKEGQNVTLSCEQNLNHDAMYWYRQDPGQGLRLIYYSQIVNDFQKGDIAEGYSVSREKKESFPLTVTSAQKNPTAFYLCASSFTGNQPQHFGDGTRLSIL.